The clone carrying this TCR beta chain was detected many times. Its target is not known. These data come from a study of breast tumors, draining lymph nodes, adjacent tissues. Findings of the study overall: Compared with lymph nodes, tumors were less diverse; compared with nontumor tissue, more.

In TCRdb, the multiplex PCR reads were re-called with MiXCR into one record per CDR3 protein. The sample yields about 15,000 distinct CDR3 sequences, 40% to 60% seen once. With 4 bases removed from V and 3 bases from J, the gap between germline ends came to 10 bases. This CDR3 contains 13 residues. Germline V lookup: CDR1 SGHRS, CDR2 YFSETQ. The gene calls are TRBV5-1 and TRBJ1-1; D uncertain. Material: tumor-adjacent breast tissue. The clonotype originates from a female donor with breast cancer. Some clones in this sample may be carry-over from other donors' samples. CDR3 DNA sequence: TGCGCCAGCAGCCTAGGGTACGACACTGAAGCTTTCTTT. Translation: CASSLGYDTEAFF.